This T cell receptor beta chain was sequenced during a study of blood T cells in healthy people across ages. Study results and limitations: The fall in TCR beta diversity per million T cells was roughly linear with age. Higher diversity, along with more naive CD4+ cells, distinguished long-lived donors from aged donors.

Germline CDR1 reads SGHDT; CDR2 reads YYEEEE. The CDR3 runs to 14 residues. Trimming left V 1 base short and J 6 bases short, with 13 bases between. For the second PCR, which ran for 7 to 11 cycles, a sample-barcoded 5' primer and a J-beta primer mix were used. TCRdb independently ran MiXCR on the 5' RACE reads; one entry per CDR3 protein. The sample has over 600,000 distinct CDR3 sequences; around 45% are singletons. This clonotype appeared a few times. Its antigen remains unknown. The specimen sequenced was blood. This receptor was taken from a man older than 75 in good health. This rearrangement joins TRBV5-6 to TRBJ2-5; D gene unclear. The CDR3 DNA follows: TGTGCCAGCAGCTTGTGGTCAAGCCTTCAGACCCAGTACTTC. Protein sequence: CASSLWSSLQTQYF.